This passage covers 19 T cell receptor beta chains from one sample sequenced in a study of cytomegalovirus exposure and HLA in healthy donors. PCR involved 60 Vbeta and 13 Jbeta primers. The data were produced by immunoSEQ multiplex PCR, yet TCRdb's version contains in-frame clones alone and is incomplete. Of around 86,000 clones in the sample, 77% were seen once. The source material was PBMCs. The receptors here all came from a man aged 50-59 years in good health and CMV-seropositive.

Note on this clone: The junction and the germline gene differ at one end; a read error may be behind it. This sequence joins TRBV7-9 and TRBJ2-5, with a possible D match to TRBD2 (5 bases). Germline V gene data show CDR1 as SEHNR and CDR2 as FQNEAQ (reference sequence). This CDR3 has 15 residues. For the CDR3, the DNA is TGTTCCAGCAGCTTAGTAGGCCTAGCCCACGAGACCCAGTACTTC. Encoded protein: CSSSLVGLAHETQYF. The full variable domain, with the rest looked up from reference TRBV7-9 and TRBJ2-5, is DTGVSQNPRHKITKRGQNVTFRCDPISEHNRLYWYRQTLGQGPEFLTYFQNEAQLEKSRLLSDRFSAERPKGSFSTLEIQRTEQGDSAMYLCSSSLVGLAHETQYFGPGTRLLVL.

The CDR3 is CASSEMNRQTSNQPQHF. The CDR3 nucleotides are TGTGCCAGCAGCGAGATGAATCGACAGACTAGCAATCAGCCCCAGCATTTT. The V call is TRBV7-8, the J call TRBJ1-5; possibly TRBD1 for D (5 bases). CDR1 is SGHVS, CDR2 FQNEAQ, per germline. This CDR3 has 17 residues. Trimming removed 5 bases from V and 0 bases from J, with 17 bases in between.

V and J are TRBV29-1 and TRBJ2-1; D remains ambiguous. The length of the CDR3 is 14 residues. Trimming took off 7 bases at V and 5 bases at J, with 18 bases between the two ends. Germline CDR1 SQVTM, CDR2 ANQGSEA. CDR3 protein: CSESPMGRNNEQFF. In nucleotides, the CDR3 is TGCAGCGAGAGTCCCATGGGCAGAAACAATGAGCAGTTCTTC.

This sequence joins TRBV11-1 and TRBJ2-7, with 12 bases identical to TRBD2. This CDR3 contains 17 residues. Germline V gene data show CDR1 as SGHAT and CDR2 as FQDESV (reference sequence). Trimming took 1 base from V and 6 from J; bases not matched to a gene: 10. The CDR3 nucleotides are TGTGCCAGCAGCTTAGTGGTCCTAGCGGGAGGGCCCGGCGAGCAGTACTTC. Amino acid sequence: CASSLVVLAGGPGEQYF.

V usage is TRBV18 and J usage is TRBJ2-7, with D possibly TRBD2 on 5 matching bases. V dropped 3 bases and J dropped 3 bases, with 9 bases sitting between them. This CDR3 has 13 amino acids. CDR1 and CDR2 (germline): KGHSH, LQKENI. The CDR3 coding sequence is TGTGCCAGCTCACCGAGCGGATACTACGAGCAGTACTTC. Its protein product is CASSPSGYYEQYF. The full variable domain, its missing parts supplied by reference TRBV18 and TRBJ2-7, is NAGVMQNPRHLVRRRGQEARLRCSPMKGHSHVYWYRQLPEEGLKFMVYLQKENIIDESGMPKERFSAEFPKEGPSILRIQQVVRGDSAAYFCASSPSGYYEQYFGPGTRLTVT.

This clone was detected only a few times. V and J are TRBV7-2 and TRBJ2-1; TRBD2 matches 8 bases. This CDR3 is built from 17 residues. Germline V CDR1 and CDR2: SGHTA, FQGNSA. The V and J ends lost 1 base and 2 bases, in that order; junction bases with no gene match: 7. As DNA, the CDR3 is TGTGCCAGCAGCTTAGAACGACGGGGGGGACCCTACAATGAGCAGTTCTTC. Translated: CASSLERRGGPYNEQFF.

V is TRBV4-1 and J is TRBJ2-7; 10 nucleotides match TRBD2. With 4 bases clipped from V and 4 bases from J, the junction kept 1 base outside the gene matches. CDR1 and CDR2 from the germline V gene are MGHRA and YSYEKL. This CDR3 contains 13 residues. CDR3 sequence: CASSLAGGYEQYF. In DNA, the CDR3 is TGCGCCAGCAGCCTAGCGGGAGGTTACGAGCAGTACTTC.

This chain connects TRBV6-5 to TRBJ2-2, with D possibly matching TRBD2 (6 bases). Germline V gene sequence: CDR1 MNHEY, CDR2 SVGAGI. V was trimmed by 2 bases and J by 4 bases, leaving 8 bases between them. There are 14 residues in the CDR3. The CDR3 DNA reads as TGTGCCAGCAGTTACGGGGGGTCCACCGGGGAGCTGTTTTTT. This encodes CASSYGGSTGELFF.

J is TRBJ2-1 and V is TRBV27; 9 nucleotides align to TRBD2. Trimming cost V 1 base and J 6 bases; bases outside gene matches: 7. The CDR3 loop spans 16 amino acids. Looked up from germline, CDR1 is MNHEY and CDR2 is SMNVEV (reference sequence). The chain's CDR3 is CASSLLREGRGNEQFF. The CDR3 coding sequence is TGTGCCAGCAGTTTATTGCGGGAGGGCCGAGGCAATGAGCAGTTCTTC.

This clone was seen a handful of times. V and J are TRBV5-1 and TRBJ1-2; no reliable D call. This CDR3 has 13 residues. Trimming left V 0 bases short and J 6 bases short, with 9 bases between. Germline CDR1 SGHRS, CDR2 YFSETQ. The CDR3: CASSLGALDGYTF. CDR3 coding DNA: TGCGCCAGCAGCTTGGGGGCGCTGGATGGCTACACCTTC.

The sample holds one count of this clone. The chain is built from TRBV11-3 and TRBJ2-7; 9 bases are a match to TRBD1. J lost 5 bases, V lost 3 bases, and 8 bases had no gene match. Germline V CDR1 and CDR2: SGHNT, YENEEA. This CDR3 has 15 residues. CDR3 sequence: CASSFSRRTGDEQYF. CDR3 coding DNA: TGTGCCAGCAGCTTCTCTCGACGGACAGGGGACGAGCAGTACTTC.

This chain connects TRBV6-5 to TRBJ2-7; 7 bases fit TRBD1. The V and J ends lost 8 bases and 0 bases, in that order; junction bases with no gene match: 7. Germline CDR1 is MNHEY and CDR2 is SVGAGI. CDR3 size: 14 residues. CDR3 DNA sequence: TGTGCCAGCGCACTACAGGGGTACTCCTACGAGCAGTACTTC. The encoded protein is CASALQGYSYEQYF.

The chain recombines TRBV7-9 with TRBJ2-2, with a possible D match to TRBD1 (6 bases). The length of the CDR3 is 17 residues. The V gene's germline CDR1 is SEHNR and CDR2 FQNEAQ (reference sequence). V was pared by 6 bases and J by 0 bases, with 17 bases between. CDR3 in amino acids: CASRPKQGDANTGELFF. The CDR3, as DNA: TGTGCCAGCAGACCCAAACAGGGTGACGCGAACACCGGGGAGCTGTTTTTT.

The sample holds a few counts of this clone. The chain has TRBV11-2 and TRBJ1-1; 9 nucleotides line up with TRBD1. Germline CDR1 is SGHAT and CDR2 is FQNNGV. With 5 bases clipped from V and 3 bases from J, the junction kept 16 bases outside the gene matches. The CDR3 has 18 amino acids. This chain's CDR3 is CASSRIQGTGMGDTEAFF. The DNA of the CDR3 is TGTGCCAGCAGCCGAATTCAAGGGACAGGGATGGGGGACACTGAAGCTTTCTTT.

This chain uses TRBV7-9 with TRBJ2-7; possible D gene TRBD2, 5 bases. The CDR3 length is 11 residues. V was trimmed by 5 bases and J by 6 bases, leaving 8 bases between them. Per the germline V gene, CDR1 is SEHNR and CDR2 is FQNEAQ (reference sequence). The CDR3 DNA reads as TGTGCCAGCAGCGCCACTAGCGAGCAGTACTTC. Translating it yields CASSATSEQYF.

CDR3 loop: CASSSGAISSYEQYF. The CDR3 DNA sequence: TGTGCCAGCAGCTCAGGGGCTATCAGCTCCTACGAGCAGTACTTC. The gene calls are TRBV11-3 and TRBJ2-7; D is possibly TRBD1 (6 bases). Looked up from germline, CDR1 is SGHNT and CDR2 is YENEEA. V was clipped by 4 bases and J by 0 bases, with 13 bases between them. The CDR3 is 15 amino acids.

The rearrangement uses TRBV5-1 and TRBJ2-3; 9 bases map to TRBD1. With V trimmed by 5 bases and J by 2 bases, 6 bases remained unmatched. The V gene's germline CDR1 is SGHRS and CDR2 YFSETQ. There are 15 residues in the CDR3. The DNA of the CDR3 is TGCGCCAGCAGGTTCCGGGACAGGGTCACAGATACGCAGTATTTT. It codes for CASRFRDRVTDTQYF.

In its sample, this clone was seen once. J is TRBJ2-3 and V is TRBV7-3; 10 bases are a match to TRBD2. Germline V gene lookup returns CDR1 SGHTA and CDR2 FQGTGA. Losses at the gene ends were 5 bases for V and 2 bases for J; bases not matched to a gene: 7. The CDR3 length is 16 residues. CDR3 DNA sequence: TGTGCCAGCAGCAAAGGAGGACTAGCGGACACAGATACGCAGTATTTT. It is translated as CASSKGGLADTDTQYF.

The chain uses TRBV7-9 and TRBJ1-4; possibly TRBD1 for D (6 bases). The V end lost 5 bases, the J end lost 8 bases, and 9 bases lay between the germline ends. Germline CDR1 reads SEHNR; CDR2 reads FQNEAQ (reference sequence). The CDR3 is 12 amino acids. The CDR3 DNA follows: TGTGCCAGCAGCCAGGGGATCGAAAAACTGTTTTTT. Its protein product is CASSQGIEKLFF.